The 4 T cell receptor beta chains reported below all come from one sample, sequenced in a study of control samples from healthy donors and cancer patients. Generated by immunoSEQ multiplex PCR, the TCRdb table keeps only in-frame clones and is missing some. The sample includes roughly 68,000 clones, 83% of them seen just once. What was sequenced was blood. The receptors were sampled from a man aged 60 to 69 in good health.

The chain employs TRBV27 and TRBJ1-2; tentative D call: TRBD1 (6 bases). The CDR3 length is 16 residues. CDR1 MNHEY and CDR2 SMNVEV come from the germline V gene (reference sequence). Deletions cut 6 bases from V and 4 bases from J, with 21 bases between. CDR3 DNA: TGTGCCAGCAGCTCCTACCGACAGGAAACCGGCTATGGCTACACCTTC. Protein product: CASSSYRQETGYGYTF.

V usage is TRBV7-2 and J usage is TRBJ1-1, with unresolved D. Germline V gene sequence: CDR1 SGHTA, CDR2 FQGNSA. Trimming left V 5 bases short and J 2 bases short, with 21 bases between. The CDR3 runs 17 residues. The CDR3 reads CASSQYPKEIANTEAFF. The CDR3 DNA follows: TGTGCCAGCAGCCAATACCCAAAAGAGATAGCTAACACTGAAGCTTTCTTT.

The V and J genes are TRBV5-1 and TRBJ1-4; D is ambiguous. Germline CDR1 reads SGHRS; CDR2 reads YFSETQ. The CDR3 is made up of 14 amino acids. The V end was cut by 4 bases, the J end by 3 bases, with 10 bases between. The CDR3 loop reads CASSPAGPNEKLFF. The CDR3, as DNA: TGCGCCAGCAGCCCAGCGGGTCCTAATGAAAAACTGTTTTTT.

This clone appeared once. Here the CDR3 reads CASSIEETQYF. The CDR3 nucleotides are TGTGCCAGCAGCATCGAGGAGACCCAGTACTTC. The chain uses TRBV9 and TRBJ2-5; D call uncertain. The germline V gene encodes CDR1 SGDLS and CDR2 YYNGEE. Trimming removed 4 bases at V and 5 bases at J, with 6 bases between. CDR3 length: 11 residues.